The rows below give T cell receptor beta chains drawn from one sample of a study of regulatory T cells in long-lasting Graves disease. Using its own MiXCR run on the multiplex PCR reads, TCRdb lists one record per CDR3 protein. Among about 420,000 distinct CDR3 sequences listed, 23% were seen once. Sequencing used peripheral blood mononuclear cells (PBMCs), obtained when the disease was refractory, from a patient treated with antithyroid drugs. These receptor sequences come from a female donor with Graves disease. Each CDR3 is given with its conserved first and last residue. The D gene is left open where the match is weak. Some rows have no size entry. The others give once, few or many, or a class for an expanded clone.

J gene: TRBJ2-1
CDR3 length: 13
D gene: TRBD2
clone size: NA
V gene: TRBV7-2
CDR3 DNA: TGTGCCAGTCGTCTAGCGGGGTACAATGAGCAGTTCTTC
CDR3 protein: CASRLAGYNEQFF

J gene: TRBJ1-6
CDR3 length: 15
D gene: TRBD1
clone size: NA
V gene: TRBV5-1
CDR3 DNA: TGCGCCAGCAGCTTGACGGGACAGTATAATTCACCCCTCCACTTT
CDR3 protein: CASSLTGQYNSPLHF

J gene: TRBJ2-7
CDR3 length: 14
D gene: NA
clone size: NA
V gene: TRBV20-1
CDR3 DNA: TGCAGTGCTAGAGATCGGAGCGTCCTATACGAGCAGTACTTC
CDR3 protein: CSARDRSVLYEQYF

J gene: TRBJ2-2
CDR3 length: 16
D gene: TRBD1
clone size: NA
V gene: TRBV27
CDR3 DNA: TGTGCCAGCGCAACCGAACACAGGGGTTTCCCCGGGGAGCTGTTTTTT
CDR3 protein: CASATEHRGFPGELFF

J gene: TRBJ2-2
CDR3 length: 15
D gene: NA
clone size: NA
V gene: TRBV19
CDR3 DNA: TGTGCCAGTAGTGAACAGGGACCCCGAACCGGGGAGCTGTTTTTT
CDR3 protein: CASSEQGPRTGELFF

J gene: TRBJ1-2
CDR3 length: 14
D gene: NA
clone size: few
V gene: TRBV12-3/TRBV12-4
CDR3 DNA: TGTGCCAGCACCCAGACAGAAGGTCGAAGTGGCTACACCTTC
CDR3 protein: CASTQTEGRSGYTF

J gene: TRBJ1-2
CDR3 length: 12
D gene: NA
clone size: NA
V gene: TRBV20-1
CDR3 DNA: TGCAGTGCTAGGAACGCCGGGGGTGGCTACACCTTC
CDR3 protein: CSARNAGGGYTF

J gene: TRBJ2-7
CDR3 length: 16
D gene: TRBD2
clone size: NA
V gene: TRBV28
CDR3 DNA: TGTGCCAGCTTGTCGCCCAGCGGGAGGGAAGCCTACGAGCAGTACTTC
CDR3 protein: CASLSPSGREAYEQYF

J gene: TRBJ2-6
CDR3 length: 17
D gene: NA
clone size: few
V gene: TRBV28
CDR3 DNA: TGTGCCAGCAGTGCCGGGACAAGCGTCTTTGGGGCCAACGTCCTGACTTTC
CDR3 protein: CASSAGTSVFGANVLTF

J gene: TRBJ2-2
CDR3 length: 14
D gene: NA
clone size: many
V gene: TRBV28
CDR3 DNA: TGTGCCAGCAGTCCATTCGGGGTGACCGGGGAGCTGTTTTTT
CDR3 protein: CASSPFGVTGELFF

J gene: TRBJ2-1
CDR3 length: 14
D gene: NA
clone size: many
V gene: TRBV2
CDR3 DNA: TGTGCCAGCAGTGAAGAGGCAGGGGATGATGAGCAGTTCTTC
CDR3 protein: CASSEEAGDDEQFF

J gene: TRBJ2-2
CDR3 length: 15
D gene: TRBD2
clone size: NA
V gene: TRBV6-5
CDR3 DNA: TGTGCCAGCAGTTTTAGCGGGAGGGGTGCCGGGGAGCTGTTTTTT
CDR3 protein: CASSFSGRGAGELFF

J gene: TRBJ2-2
CDR3 length: 14
D gene: NA
clone size: few
V gene: TRBV29-1
CDR3 DNA: TGCAGCGTCAGTGGGGGGCGTCGGACCGGGGAGCTGTTTTTT
CDR3 protein: CSVSGGRRTGELFF

J gene: TRBJ1-1
CDR3 length: 16
D gene: NA
clone size: NA
V gene: TRBV3-1
CDR3 DNA: TGTGCCAGCAGCCAAGTTCAGGTGGTTGAGAGGACTGAAGCTTTCTTT
CDR3 protein: CASSQVQVVERTEAFF

J gene: TRBJ2-7
CDR3 length: 12
D gene: TRBD1
clone size: few
V gene: TRBV24-1
CDR3 DNA: TGTGCCACCTCTGGACAGGGTGAAGAGCAGTACTTC
CDR3 protein: CATSGQGEEQYF

J gene: TRBJ2-2
CDR3 length: 16
D gene: TRBD2
clone size: NA
V gene: TRBV9
CDR3 DNA: TGTGCCAGCAGCCTCACTAGCGGGAGGGCCCGTGGGGAGCTGTTTTTT
CDR3 protein: CASSLTSGRARGELFF

J gene: TRBJ2-2
CDR3 length: 16
D gene: NA
clone size: many
V gene: TRBV24-1
CDR3 DNA: TGTGCCACCAGTGATTTTGGGGACGGGAACACCGGGGAGCTGTTTTTT
CDR3 protein: CATSDFGDGNTGELFF

J gene: TRBJ1-2
CDR3 length: 13
D gene: TRBD1
clone size: many
V gene: TRBV2
CDR3 DNA: TGTGCCAGCAGTGTGGGGACAGAATATGGCTACACCTTC
CDR3 protein: CASSVGTEYGYTF

J gene: TRBJ2-5
CDR3 length: 15
D gene: NA
clone size: many
V gene: TRBV18
CDR3 DNA: TGTGCCAGCTCACCGTATGAAGGGTCCCAAGAGACCCAGTACTTC
CDR3 protein: CASSPYEGSQETQYF

J gene: TRBJ2-2
CDR3 length: 15
D gene: TRBD1
clone size: NA
V gene: TRBV2
CDR3 DNA: TGTGCCAGCAGTGATAAGGGACAGGGGTCCGGGGAGCTGTTTTTT
CDR3 protein: CASSDKGQGSGELFF

J gene: TRBJ2-5
CDR3 length: 13
D gene: TRBD2
clone size: many
V gene: TRBV20-1
CDR3 DNA: TGCAGTGCTAAAGCGGGAATGGGAGAGACCCAGTACTTC
CDR3 protein: CSAKAGMGETQYF

J gene: TRBJ1-2
CDR3 length: 11
D gene: TRBD1
clone size: NA
V gene: TRBV29-1
CDR3 DNA: TGCAGCGCTCAGGGGGACTATGGCTACACCTTC
CDR3 protein: CSAQGDYGYTF

J gene: TRBJ2-5
CDR3 length: 14
D gene: TRBD1
clone size: many
V gene: TRBV7-2
CDR3 DNA: TGTGCCAGCAGCCAACAGGGGCCCCGGGAGACCCAGTACTTC
CDR3 protein: CASSQQGPRETQYF

J gene: TRBJ1-4
CDR3 length: 16
D gene: NA
clone size: few
V gene: TRBV19
CDR3 DNA: TGTGCCAGTAGTATTTTAGTCGGGCGGGAGGATGAAAAACTGTTTTTT
CDR3 protein: CASSILVGREDEKLFF

J gene: TRBJ1-4
CDR3 length: 15
D gene: NA
clone size: NA
V gene: TRBV4-2
CDR3 DNA: TGTGCCAGCAGCCAAGATGGAGGGGAAGGTGAAAAACTGTTTTTT
CDR3 protein: CASSQDGGEGEKLFF

J gene: TRBJ1-1
CDR3 length: 13
D gene: NA
clone size: many
V gene: TRBV27
CDR3 DNA: TGTGCCAGCAGTTTAATCCCGAACACTGAAGCTTTCTTT
CDR3 protein: CASSLIPNTEAFF

J gene: TRBJ2-5
CDR3 length: 14
D gene: NA
clone size: NA
V gene: TRBV6-2/TRBV6-3
CDR3 DNA: TGTGCCAGCAGTTACTCGGGGGCTAGGGAGACCCAGTACTTC
CDR3 protein: CASSYSGARETQYF

J gene: TRBJ2-7
CDR3 length: 16
D gene: TRBD2
clone size: few
V gene: TRBV20-1
CDR3 DNA: TGCAGTGCTAGGGGTGTAGCGGGGGTGAGCTCCTACGAGCAGTACTTC
CDR3 protein: CSARGVAGVSSYEQYF

J gene: TRBJ1-1
CDR3 length: 15
D gene: TRBD1
clone size: many
V gene: TRBV2
CDR3 DNA: TGTGCCAGCAACCGGGACAGGGGTATGAACACTGAAGCTTTCTTT
CDR3 protein: CASNRDRGMNTEAFF

J gene: TRBJ1-5
CDR3 length: 14
D gene: TRBD1
clone size: NA
V gene: TRBV30
CDR3 DNA: TGTGCCTGGAGTGGGGACAGGAGATATCAGCCCCAGCATTTT
CDR3 protein: CAWSGDRRYQPQHF

J gene: TRBJ2-3
CDR3 length: 13
D gene: NA
clone size: once
V gene: TRBV9
CDR3 DNA: TGTGCCAGCAGCGGCCCGAACACAGATACGCAGTATTTT
CDR3 protein: CASSGPNTDTQYF

J gene: TRBJ1-1
CDR3 length: 13
D gene: NA
clone size: once
V gene: TRBV12-3/TRBV12-4
CDR3 DNA: TGTGCCAGCAGTTTGGCGGAGAACACTGAAGCTCTCTTT
CDR3 protein: CASSLAENTEALF

J gene: TRBJ1-5
CDR3 length: 14
D gene: NA
clone size: few
V gene: TRBV30
CDR3 DNA: TGTGCCTGGAGTGTCCCAGGGATCTATCAGCCCCAGCATTTT
CDR3 protein: CAWSVPGIYQPQHF

J gene: TRBJ2-1
CDR3 length: 16
D gene: TRBD2
clone size: NA
V gene: TRBV5-1
CDR3 DNA: TGCGCCAGCAGCTTGGGATCTAGCGGGACCCCCAATGAGCAGTTCTTC
CDR3 protein: CASSLGSSGTPNEQFF

J gene: TRBJ2-7
CDR3 length: 14
D gene: TRBD1
clone size: once
V gene: TRBV7-6
CDR3 DNA: TGTGCCAGCAGCTTAAAACAGGGACAGGCCGAGCAGTACTTC
CDR3 protein: CASSLKQGQAEQYF

J gene: TRBJ2-7
CDR3 length: 13
D gene: TRBD1
clone size: NA
V gene: TRBV9
CDR3 DNA: TGTGCCAGCAGCGCCCATCCGACAGGGGAGCAGTACTTC
CDR3 protein: CASSAHPTGEQYF

J gene: TRBJ2-7
CDR3 length: 14
D gene: TRBD1
clone size: NA
V gene: TRBV12-3/TRBV12-4
CDR3 DNA: TGTGCCAGCAGTTGGGACAGGGGATTAAGCGAGCAGTACTTC
CDR3 protein: CASSWDRGLSEQYF

J gene: TRBJ2-3
CDR3 length: 16
D gene: TRBD2
clone size: NA
V gene: TRBV27
CDR3 DNA: TGTGCCAGCAGTTCCCTCCTTCGGGAGGCCACAGATACGCAGTATTTT
CDR3 protein: CASSSLLREATDTQYF

J gene: TRBJ2-5
CDR3 length: 15
D gene: TRBD1
clone size: many
V gene: TRBV24-1
CDR3 DNA: TGTGCCACCTCCGGGACAGGCGGAAGGCAAGAGACCCAGTACTTC
CDR3 protein: CATSGTGGRQETQYF

J gene: TRBJ1-1
CDR3 length: 16
D gene: NA
clone size: few
V gene: TRBV2
CDR3 DNA: TGTGCCAGCAGTGAAGTGCCCCGGGGGATGAACACTGAAGCTTTCTTT
CDR3 protein: CASSEVPRGMNTEAFF

J gene: TRBJ2-7
CDR3 length: 17
D gene: TRBD2
clone size: NA
V gene: TRBV29-1
CDR3 DNA: TGCAGCGTTCGGCTAGCGGGAGTTGCTGTGGGGACCTACGAGCAGTACTTC
CDR3 protein: CSVRLAGVAVGTYEQYF

J gene: TRBJ2-5
CDR3 length: 16
D gene: TRBD2
clone size: many
V gene: TRBV7-2
CDR3 DNA: TGTGCCAGCAGCTTAGTAGCGGGAGGCGTCCAAGAGACCCAGTACTTC
CDR3 protein: CASSLVAGGVQETQYF

J gene: TRBJ1-2
CDR3 length: 16
D gene: NA
clone size: NA
V gene: TRBV24-1
CDR3 DNA: TGTGCCACCAGTGACTCCGGGACCGATCTTAAATATGGCTACACCTTC
CDR3 protein: CATSDSGTDLKYGYTF

J gene: TRBJ1-1
CDR3 length: 15
D gene: NA
clone size: NA
V gene: TRBV29-1
CDR3 DNA: TGCAGCGTTGAACAATCTTTGAGCAGGAACACTGAAGCTTTCTTT
CDR3 protein: CSVEQSLSRNTEAFF

J gene: TRBJ1-3
CDR3 length: 17
D gene: NA
clone size: few
V gene: TRBV7-2
CDR3 DNA: TGTGCCAGCAGCTTAGCAGCCAGGCTAATCTCTGGAAACACCATATATTTT
CDR3 protein: CASSLAARLISGNTIYF

J gene: TRBJ1-2
CDR3 length: 16
D gene: NA
clone size: many
V gene: TRBV15
CDR3 DNA: TGTGCCACCAGCAGAGATTTGGGTTTAAGGGAACGGCGCTACACCTTC
CDR3 protein: CATSRDLGLRERRYTF

J gene: TRBJ1-2
CDR3 length: 12
D gene: NA
clone size: many
V gene: TRBV28
CDR3 DNA: TGTGCCAGCACTGGGGAGATCTATGGCTACACCTTC
CDR3 protein: CASTGEIYGYTF

J gene: TRBJ2-7
CDR3 length: 13
D gene: NA
clone size: many
V gene: TRBV28
CDR3 DNA: TGTGCCAGCAAAGGCCACCCTACCTACGAGCAGTACTTC
CDR3 protein: CASKGHPTYEQYF

J gene: TRBJ1-1
CDR3 length: 14
D gene: TRBD1
clone size: few
V gene: TRBV20-1
CDR3 DNA: TGCAGTGCTAGAATTCCAGGGGGCGTCACTGAAGCTTTCTTT
CDR3 protein: CSARIPGGVTEAFF

J gene: TRBJ1-5
CDR3 length: 16
D gene: NA
clone size: NA
V gene: TRBV20-1
CDR3 DNA: TGCAGTGCTACCACCGGGACGGGTAGCATCAATCAGCCCCAGCATTTT
CDR3 protein: CSATTGTGSINQPQHF

J gene: TRBJ2-5
CDR3 length: 15
D gene: TRBD1
clone size: many
V gene: TRBV2
CDR3 DNA: TGTGCCAGCAGTGAAGTAGCCCCCGGGACAGGGCGCCAGTACTTC
CDR3 protein: CASSEVAPGTGRQYF